The rows below give T cell receptor beta chains drawn from one sample of a study of shared clonotypes between healthy human individuals. Measured with immunoSEQ multiplex PCR; TCRdb has only the in-frame clones, and not every one. Of around 600,000 clones in the sample, approximately 95% were seen once. What was sequenced was naive CD8+ T cells sorted from blood. The receptors derive from a woman aged 25 to 39 in good health. CDR3s include the opening cysteine and the closing phenylalanine or tryptophan.

TRBJ1-5 | 16 | TRBV28 | CASSSGQGYSNQPQHF
TRBJ1-5 | 14 | TRBV4-1 | CASSQGVGNQPQHF
TRBJ1-1 | 13 | TRBV2 | CASRQGAATEAFF
TRBJ2-7 | 14 | TRBV7-9 | CASSPIAGDGEQYF
TRBJ1-5 | 16 | TRBV7-6 | CASSPGTAWGNQPQHF
TRBJ1-2 | 15 | TRBV2 | CASSELAVANYGYTF
TRBJ2-7 | 18 | TRBV28 | CASSLGTSGSIGSYEQYF
TRBJ2-2 | 14 | TRBV6-5 | CASRGALSGGELFF
TRBJ1-1 | 16 | TRBV7-2 | CASSLVSRGLNTEAFF
TRBJ2-3 | 18 | TRBV28 | CASSLPKPRVLSTDTQYF